Below, 21 T cell receptor beta chains from the same sample are listed, as sequenced in a study of T cells in women clearing cervical HPV infection (dated by TCRdb to 2016 to 2018). The library was prepared using the immunoSEQ multiplex PCR assay. TCRdb obtained this table from immuneACCESS and retained in-frame rearrangements with V and J assigned. These tables miss some clones; where compared with another copy, unresolved V genes account for less than half of the shortfall, and the remainder is unexplained. This sample's table lists around 48,000 clones. Of the sample, roughly 1.5% falls within the top ten clones. The specimen sequenced was blood buffy coat. These receptors all come from a woman between 18 and 70 years old with a cervical HPV16 infection that either progressed to CIN3+ or cleared (not recorded which).

A note on this clone: The read halts 3 residues ahead of the CDR3 end, with the missing end drawn from the germline J gene. The V and J genes are TRBV18 and TRBJ2-7; TRBD1 matches 8 bases. Per the germline V gene, CDR1 is KGHSH and CDR2 is LQKENI. The CDR3 covers 14 residues. The trim removed 6 bases at V and 4 bases at J, leaving 8 bases unmatched. The part of the CDR3 DNA that was read is TGTGCCAGCTCGATCGGGACAGGACTATACGAG. Protein: CASSIGTGLYE. The full CDR3 protein is CASSIGTGLYEQYF.

Turning to this clone: The sequence runs out 3 residues before the end of the CDR3; the remainder is reconstructed from the germline J gene. The chain has TRBV20-1 and TRBJ2-4; 7 bases line up with TRBD2. CDR1 DFQATT and CDR2 SNEGSKA come from the germline V gene (reference sequence). V trimming: 6 bases; J trimming: 4 bases; junction bases outside the gene matches: 6. The CDR3 has 13 residues. The CDR3 sequence is CSAPSGGKNIQYF. The CDR3 DNA, read in part, is TGCAGTGCGCCGTCCGGGGGGAAAAACATT.

Of note for this clone: Read data end 3 residues before the CDR3 end; the end is taken from the germline J gene. The chain employs TRBV24-1 and TRBJ1-4; possibly TRBD1 for D (6 bases). V shed 3 bases and J shed 8 bases, with 12 bases lying between them. Germline V gene sequence: CDR1 KGHDR, CDR2 SFDVKD. The CDR3 totals 14 residues. This CDR3 reads CATSDPGVGEKLFF. The sequenced part of the CDR3 DNA is TGTGCCACCAGTGATCCAGGGGTTGGGGAAAAA.

To note about this clone: The read terminates 3 residues ahead of where the CDR3 ends, so the germline J gene completes it. V usage is TRBV5-8 and J usage is TRBJ2-5; 9 bases match TRBD1. J lost 4 bases, V lost 5 bases, and 9 bases had no gene match. CDR1 and CDR2 (germline): SGHTS, YDEGEE. The CDR3 is 15 residues long. The CDR3 here is CASSQDRGGGETQYF. The covered CDR3 bases are TGTGCCAGCAGTCAGGACAGGGGAGGGGGAGAGACC.

Concerning this clone: The CDR3 end falls 3 residues outside the read, so it is completed with the germline J gene. The chain has TRBV4-2 and TRBJ2-7; TRBD2 agrees at 14 bases. CDR1 is LGHNA, CDR2 YNFKEQ, per germline. V lost 4 bases to trimming and J lost 4 bases; unmatched junction nucleotides: 6. The CDR3 spans 16 residues. The CDR3 bases that were read are TGTGCCAGCAGCCCTTCCAGACTAGCGGGAGGGTACGAG. The encoded protein is CASSPSRLAGGYE. The full CDR3 is CASSPSRLAGGYEQYF.

About this clone: The read ends 3 residues early relative to the CDR3; the germline J gene fills the gap. The chain couples TRBV7-3 to TRBJ2-2, with TRBD1 matching over 10 bases. From germline, CDR1 is SGHTA and CDR2 FQGTGA. The CDR3 is 15 amino acids. With V trimmed by 2 bases and J by 6 bases, 3 bases remained unmatched. The part of the CDR3 DNA that was read is TGTGCCAGCAGCTTAGGGACAGGGGAATCCGGGGAG. This translates into CASSLGTGESGE. The CDR3 reads in full as CASSLGTGESGELFF.

Turning to this clone: The read falls 3 residues short of the CDR3 end, and the missing part is taken from the germline J gene. The chain is built from TRBV7-9 and TRBJ1-1; unclear D gene. From germline, CDR1 is SEHNR and CDR2 FQNEAQ (reference sequence). The CDR3 extends over 12 amino acids. The V end was cut by 11 bases, the J end by 6 bases, with 16 bases between. The sequenced CDR3 bases are TGTGCCGCCGGGGTCCAGGCTCCTGAA. Protein product: CAAGVQAPE. The entire CDR3 sequence reads CAAGVQAPEAFF.

A note on this clone: Sequencing ends 3 residues short of the CDR3 end; the germline J gene provides the rest. This chain links TRBV5-4 with TRBJ2-4, with D unclear. CDR1 is SGHNT, CDR2 YYREEE, per germline (reference sequence). The CDR3 is made up of 16 amino acids. The germline V and J ends were trimmed by 3 bases and 4 bases, with 17 bases remaining between them. CDR3 sequence reads: CASSSPVPGAKNIQYF. The covered CDR3 bases are TGTGCCAGCAGCTCCCCAGTCCCCGGAGCGAAAAACATT.

In regard to this clone: The read finishes 3 residues shy of the CDR3 end, and the germline J gene is used to complete it. The chain has TRBV5-1 and TRBJ2-7; 7 nucleotides line up with TRBD1. The CDR3 totals 14 residues. CDR1 is SGHRS, CDR2 YFSETQ, per germline. V was pared by 7 bases and J by 5 bases, with 12 bases of the junction left unmatched. CDR3: CASAHRGPTDEQYF. The sequenced CDR3 bases are TGCGCCAGCGCGCACAGGGGACCCACCGACGAG.

Note on this clone: The sequenced fragment ends 3 residues before the CDR3 boundary, so the rest is inferred from the germline J gene. The chain couples TRBV5-4 to TRBJ1-1; TRBD1 agrees at 11 bases. The CDR3 runs 16 residues. CDR1 is SGHNT and CDR2 is YYREEE in the germline V gene (reference sequence). Trimming took 4 bases from V and 1 from J; bases not matched to a gene: 6. The CDR3 spells CASSVPDRGRNTEAFF. The part of the CDR3 DNA that was read is TGTGCCAGCAGCGTCCCGGACAGGGGGCGGAACACTGAA.

As to this clone: The read ends 3 residues before the CDR3 terminus; that terminus is restored from the germline J gene. This chain joins TRBV29-1 and TRBJ2-3; D unresolved. The length of the CDR3 is 11 residues. The germline gives CDR1 SQVTM, CDR2 ANQGSEA. Trimming left V 3 bases short and J 6 bases short, with 7 bases between. The chain's CDR3 is CSVDQVDTQYF. CDR3 bases read: TGCAGCGTTGATCAGGTGGATACG.

As concerns this clone: The sequence runs out 3 residues before the end of the CDR3; the remainder is reconstructed from the germline J gene. J is TRBJ1-2 and V is TRBV5-4; D possibly corresponds to TRBD1 (6 bases). The germline gives CDR1 SGHNT, CDR2 YYREEE (reference sequence). This CDR3 is built from 14 residues. V lost 5 bases and J lost 4, with 15 bases in between. The CDR3 sequence is CASSSDQGFYGYTF. CDR3 DNA (partial): TGTGCCAGCAGTTCTGACCAGGGGTTCTATGGC.

In regard to this clone: The read ends 3 residues before the CDR3 terminus; that terminus is restored from the germline J gene. The chain is built from TRBV29-1 and TRBJ2-3; D is perhaps TRBD1 (5 bases). Trimming took off 3 bases at V and 0 bases at J, with 13 bases between the two ends. The CDR3 spans 15 residues. Germline values: CDR1 SQVTM, CDR2 ANQGSEA. CDR3 loop: CSVDRRQRSTDTQYF. The CDR3 DNA, read in part, is TGCAGCGTTGACAGAAGACAGCGAAGCACAGATACG.

To note about this clone: The CDR3 goes on 3 residues after the read ends, and that part is filled in from the germline J gene. V usage is TRBV20-1 and J usage is TRBJ1-2; the D is unclear. In germline, CDR1 is DFQATT, CDR2 SNEGSKA (reference sequence). V lost 2 bases and J 5 bases, leaving 6 bases between the germline ends. This CDR3 is built from 11 residues. The part of the CDR3 DNA that was read is TGCAGTGCTAGACAGTCGTATGGC. Protein: CSARQSYG. The CDR3, in full, reads CSARQSYGYTF.

Worth noting for this clone: Read sequence stops 3 residues before the CDR3 end, and the germline J gene provides the missing end. The gene calls are TRBV20-1 and TRBJ1-2; possibly TRBD1 for D (6 bases). The V and J ends lost 6 bases and 4 bases respectively, with 21 bases between them. The length of the CDR3 is 15 residues. Germline loops: CDR1 DFQATT, CDR2 SNEGSKA (reference sequence). The CDR3: CSADPTRGVSYGYTF. The part of the CDR3 DNA that was read is TGCAGTGCCGACCCTACCAGGGGCGTTAGCTATGGC.

CDR3 protein: CASSPGGGLAFF. Incomplete CDR3 DNA: TGTGCCAGCAGTCCGGGGGGGGGCTTG. The genes are TRBV28 and TRBJ1-1; D possibly corresponds to TRBD1 (6 bases). The sequenced fragment ends 3 residues before the CDR3 boundary, so the rest is inferred from the germline J gene. Germline assignment: CDR1 MDHEN and CDR2 SYDVKM. The CDR3 covers 12 residues.

About this clone: The CDR3 end falls 3 residues outside the read, so it is completed with the germline J gene. V and J are TRBV5-6 and TRBJ2-5; 8 nucleotides align to TRBD1. Looked up from germline, CDR1 is SGHDT and CDR2 is YYEEEE. The CDR3 length is 14 residues. Unmatched junction bases numbered 2, after V lost 0 bases and J lost 4 bases. The part of the CDR3 DNA that was read is TGTGCCAGCAGCTTGGTGGACAGGGTAGAGACC. Translating gives CASSLVDRVET. The whole CDR3 sequence is CASSLVDRVETQYF.

CDR3: CASRVQGKAYGYTF. The CDR3 DNA, read in part, is TGTGCCAGCAGAGTACAGGGGAAAGCCTATGGC. J is TRBJ1-2 and V is TRBV27, with 7 nucleotides matching TRBD1. The DNA ends 3 residues before the CDR3 does, and the rest of the CDR3 is filled in from the germline J gene. CDR1 is MNHEY, CDR2 SMNVEV, per germline (reference sequence). With V trimmed by 6 bases and J by 4 bases, 8 bases remained unmatched. This CDR3 comprises 14 residues.

A note on this clone: The observed sequence ends 3 residues before the CDR3 terminus, with the missing tail filled in from the germline J gene. The genes are TRBV7-2 and TRBJ2-1; 7 positions agree with TRBD1. The CDR3 is 15 amino acids. Losses at the gene ends were 5 bases for V and 5 bases for J; bases not matched to a gene: 9. Germline CDR1 reads SGHTA; CDR2 reads FQGNSA. The covered CDR3 bases are TGTGCCAGCAGCAGCCGACAGGGTACCCACAATGAG. Translating gives CASSSRQGTHNE. Given in full, the CDR3 is CASSSRQGTHNEQFF.

A note on this clone: A read error may produce the germline difference seen at one junction end. Read sequence stops 3 residues before the CDR3 end, and the germline J gene provides the missing end. The genes are TRBV30 and TRBJ2-1; 9 nucleotides agree with TRBD2. The CDR3 is 15 amino acids. Per germline, CDR1 GTSNPN and CDR2 SVGIG (reference sequence). The covered CDR3 bases are TGTGCCCGGAGTATAGAAGGGACTAGCCCCAATGAG. Its translation is CARSIEGTSPNE. The whole CDR3 is CARSIEGTSPNEQFF.

As regards this clone: The read falls 3 residues short of the CDR3 end, and the missing part is taken from the germline J gene. V is TRBV29-1 and J is TRBJ1-2; 10 bases fit TRBD1. CDR3 size: 13 residues. Germline V gives CDR1 SQVTM, CDR2 ANQGSEA. CDR3 region: CSVRDRGGYGYTF. CDR3 bases read: TGCAGCGTCCGGGACAGGGGAGGATACGGC.